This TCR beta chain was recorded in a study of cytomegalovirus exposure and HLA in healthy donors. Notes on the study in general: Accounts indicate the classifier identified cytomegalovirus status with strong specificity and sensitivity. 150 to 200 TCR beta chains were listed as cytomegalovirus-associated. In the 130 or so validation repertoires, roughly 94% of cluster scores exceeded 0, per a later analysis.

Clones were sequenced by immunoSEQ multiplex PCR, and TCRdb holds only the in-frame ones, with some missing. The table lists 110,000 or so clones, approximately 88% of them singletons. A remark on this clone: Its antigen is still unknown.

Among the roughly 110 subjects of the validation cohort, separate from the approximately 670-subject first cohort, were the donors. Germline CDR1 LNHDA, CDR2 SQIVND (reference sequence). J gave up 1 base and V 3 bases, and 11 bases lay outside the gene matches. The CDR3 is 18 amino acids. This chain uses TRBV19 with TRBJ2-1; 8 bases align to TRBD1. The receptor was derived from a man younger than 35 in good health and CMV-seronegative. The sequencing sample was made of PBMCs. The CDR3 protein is CASSIITGGLRSYNEQFF. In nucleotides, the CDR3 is TGTGCCAGTAGTATTATAACAGGGGGTCTCAGGTCCTACAATGAGCAGTTCTTC. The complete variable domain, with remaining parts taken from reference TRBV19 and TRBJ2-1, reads DGGITQSPKYLFRKEGQNVTLSCEQNLNHDAMYWYRQDPGQGLRLIYYSQIVNDFQKGDIAEGYSVSREKKESFPLTVTSAQKNPTAFYLCASSIITGGLRSYNEQFFGPGTRLTVL.